This T cell receptor beta chain stems from a study of blood T cell repertoires in COVID-19 (dated by TCRdb to about 2020). For the study in its entirety: Collaborator samples came from the United States, Italy and Spain and covered acute and convalescent phases of COVID-19. The prospective study material was composed of cDNA or gDNA derived from T cells, B-cell-depleted T cells, or PBMCs. The samples were drawn from two sources: the first 160 participants of the ongoing ImmuneRACE study, and approximately 1,300 subjects contributed by 6 global collaborators. The repertoires were made available in a free public database intended to serve as a resource for research on the immune response to SARS-CoV-2. Where available, HLA class I and class II types were obtained from metadata supplied by the sample provider rather than from assay-based typing. Sample metadata almost always included a de-identified subject ID, COVID-19 status, age in years and sex. The dataset comprised deeply sampled blood TCRbeta repertoires from subjects exposed to, actively infected with, or recovered from COVID-19. Points the paper makes about the study in general: How much clinical and demographic metadata was included differed by source and by participant, and the metadata was provided uncurated.

Whole blood was collected in K2EDTA tubes by collaborating institutions according to the institutions' own protocols. For TCRbeta analysis, collaborators shipped samples in one of three forms: frozen whole blood, isolated PBMCs, or DNA extracted from either of those sample types. The CDR3 starts with the cysteine, ends with the phenylalanine, and has 15 residues. Just the 45-base CDR3 DNA is kept, in frame starting at base 1. Trimming takes 1 base from V and 12 bases from J, and the germline ends sit 21 bases apart. The CDR1 and CDR2 encoded by the germline V gene are MNHNS and SASEGT. On this clone: The antigen it binds to is not known. It has no much larger one-base neighbor in the sample; base qualities were not kept.

The immunoSEQ Assay, a bias-controlled multiplex PCR, was used to amplify TCRbeta CDR3 regions from genomic DNA. The authors processed their data as follows. The number of nucleated cells in each sample was estimated from the amplification of reference gene primers within the assay. To quantify the absolute abundance of each unique TCRbeta CDR3 rearrangement, sequence reads were collapsed and filtered. For each sample, productive Simpson clonality was calculated by taking the square root of Simpson's diversity index across productive rearrangements. The immuneACCESS repertoire file appears here via TCRdb, limited to in-frame rearrangements. These files lack a portion of the clones; in checked studies, under half of the deficit traces to unresolved V genes, and the cause of the others is not known. That table furnishes V, J and clone size, whereas the DNA furnished D and trimming. The sample table shows 100,000 to 150,000 clones, and approximately 90% are seen once. Clones ranked in the top ten supply 1.5% to 1.7% of the sample.

Material: peripheral blood. The rearranged chain carries TRBV6-1 and TRBJ1-2; no D gene is confidently identified. The TCR comes from a human donor in a cohort sampled during active COVID-19. The nucleotide sequence reads TGTGCCAGCAGTGAAGGAAGGCCTGCCTATGGAGTCGACACCTTC. The resulting protein is CASSEGRPAYGVDTF.